This TCR beta chain was identified in a study of graft-versus-host responses after intestinal transplantation listed by TCRdb under 2021. Looking at the study overall: Recipients received multivisceral, liver-intestinal, or isolated intestinal transplants. Every recipient was given anti-thymocyte globulin induction, followed by about 3 years of maintenance tacrolimus and steroids. Graft-versus-host and host-versus-graft alloreactive T cell clones were tracked in the graft, circulation and bone marrow after intestinal transplantation using bulk TCR-beta CDR3 sequencing. To identify alloreactive clones, pre-transplant mixed lymphocyte reaction products were sequenced and then compared with unstimulated pre-transplant donor and recipient T cells. The cohort enrolled 20 to 30 intestinal transplant recipients, one of whom was a retransplant, and a few patients without pretransplant specimens were excluded. Donor T cell macrochimerism was defined as a peak of at least 4% donor T cells among recipient peripheral blood mononuclear cells. Rather than going through the commercial service, samples from a few later patients were sequenced in-house on an Illumina MiSeq and processed with MiXCR.

The intended sense of this specimen's time point label: cells obtained before transplantation from donor or recipient. CD3+CD4+ and CD3+CD8+ populations were FACS-sorted from unstimulated pre-transplant donor and recipient cells taken from spleen or lymph nodes. Overall study results and their limits: High GvH to HvG T cell clonal ratios were observed in the allografts of patients with donor T cell macrochimerism. Early after transplant, peak levels of circulating GvH clones were associated with declines in HvG clones. GvH clones were detected in recipient bone marrow, and some appeared earlier in ileal mucosa or blood, consistent with an intestinal mucosal origin. The relatively low number and heterogeneity of intestinal transplant patients limited the conclusions.

Here V drops 0 bases and J drops 1 base, and the junction holds 2 bases not matched to any gene. Spanning cysteine to phenylalanine, the CDR3 consists of 15 amino acids. Only CDR3 DNA remains: 45 bases, in frame from the first base. Sequences SQVTM (CDR1) and ANQGSEA (CDR2) are obtained from the germline V gene. The protocol used for the library was the immunoSEQ multiplex PCR assay. For most patients, genomic DNA was isolated with the Qiagen DNeasy Blood and Tissue Kit and sent frozen to Adaptive Biotechnologies for TCR sequencing. Adaptive Biotechnologies carried out high-throughput TCR-beta CDR3 sequencing of genomic DNA for most patients. The authors processed their data as follows. Adaptive's ImmunoSEQ software was the source of the TCR sequencing data for roughly 19 patients, while a few other patients were processed with MiXCR and VDJtools. To correct CD4 versus CD8 sorting errors, sequences present in both subsets at a frequency ratio below 5:1 were removed. Because the origin of CDR3 nucleotide sequences shared between donor and recipient could not be assigned, those sequences were removed. Alloreactive clones required at least 2-fold expansion over unstimulated cells and minimum CFSE-low frequency of 0.002% (template counts) or 0.001% (read counts). Clones detected in sequenced pre-transplant spleen, lymph node, or MLR CFSE-low populations of the donor or recipient were defined as mappable. Cumulative frequency of alloreactive clones was calculated as a percentage of all sequences weighted by copy number. The clones in this table, taken by TCRdb from immuneACCESS, are in-frame only. Not every clone is retained; where verified, under half of the shortfall comes from an unresolved V gene, and the cause of the rest is unknown. That table furnishes V, J and clone size, whereas the DNA furnished D and trimming. This sample has 45,000 to 50,000 clones in its table, and 80% to 95% of those were observed once. The ten biggest clones cover less than 2.5% of the sample.

As regards this clone: Its binding antigen is unknown. Qualities for individual bases were not recorded, and no much larger clone is one base off.

This sample comprised unstimulated CD4+ T cells sorted from spleen or lymph node cells, obtained before transplant. The receptor's source is a human donor who was the organ donor for an intestinal transplant. Here the chain combines TRBV29-1 and TRBJ2-3; the junction holds 9 bases that match TRBD2. CDR3 region: CSVEEGLARTDTQYF. The nucleotides read TGCAGCGTTGAAGAGGGACTAGCCCGCACAGATACGCAGTATTTT.